Below, one TCR beta chain is given with its context. Its binding antigen is unknown. No qualities accompany the bases; no much larger clone lies one base away. One collaborating source in Seattle enrolled patients during active infection and followed them longitudinally through the course of disease. The collaborating institutions used their own protocols to collect whole blood in K2EDTA tubes. Collaborator samples were shipped for TCRbeta analysis as frozen whole blood, isolated PBMCs, or DNA extracted from either sample type. This entry belongs to a study of blood T cell repertoires in COVID-19 (dated by TCRdb to 2018 to 2020). For the study in its entirety: The collaborator samples originated in the United States, Italy and Spain and spanned the acute and convalescent phases of COVID-19. HLA class I and class II types, where available, came from metadata supplied by the sample provider rather than from assay-based typing. The prospective study material was composed of cDNA or gDNA derived from T cells, B-cell-depleted T cells, or PBMCs. The samples were drawn from the first 160 participants of the ongoing ImmuneRACE study and from about 1,200 subjects provided by 6 global collaborators. A de-identified subject ID, COVID-19 status, age in years and sex were almost always included in the sample metadata. The dataset comprised deeply sampled blood TCRbeta repertoires from subjects exposed to, actively infected with, or recovered from COVID-19. The repertoires were released in a freely available public database intended as a resource for research on the immune response to SARS-CoV-2. What the research found in general, with its limitations: How much clinical and demographic metadata was included differed by source and by participant, and the metadata was provided uncurated.

TCRbeta CDR3 regions were amplified from genomic DNA using the immunoSEQ Assay, a bias-controlled multiplex PCR. From the authors' description of their analysis: Nucleated cell counts per sample were estimated from amplification of reference gene primers within the assay. Sequence reads were collapsed and filtered to measure the absolute abundance of every unique TCRbeta CDR3 rearrangement. Productive Simpson clonality was computed per sample as the square root of Simpson's diversity index over productive rearrangements. Imported from immuneACCESS, the table was reduced by TCRdb to in-frame sequences with V and J called. These copies leave out some clones; in studies compared against another copy, an unresolved V gene accounts for under half, and the cause of the remainder is not known. That table supplies the V and J calls and clone size; D and trimming were determined from the DNA. The sample includes some 160,000 clones, with 70% to 90% observed a single time. 2.5% to 3% of the sample is taken by the ten largest.

The germline V gene yields LGHNA for CDR1 and YNFKEQ for CDR2. V loses 1 base, J loses 0 bases, and the germline ends lie 13 bases apart. Measured from the cysteine to the phenylalanine, the CDR3 is 18 residues long. The sequence is cut down to CDR3 DNA, 54 bases in frame from base 1. Sample: peripheral blood. The chain is encoded by TRBV4-2 joined to TRBJ2-6; the D segment could be TRBD2, given 5 matching bases. The source of this sequence is a woman aged 80 or over with COVID-19, enrolled during active disease. The CDR3 region reads CASSQVSGLTSGANVLTF. The nucleotide sequence is given as TGTGCCAGCAGCCAAGTCTCCGGACTGACCTCTGGGGCCAACGTCCTGACTTTC.